This entry features one T cell receptor beta chain sequence. The data are from a study of blood T cell repertoires in COVID-19. For the study at large: Some COVID-19 samples were acute and others convalescent; all came from the United States, Italy and Spain. PBMCs, B-cell-depleted T cells, or T cells provided the cDNA or gDNA that made up the material.

The CDR3 runs to 17 residues. Trimming at V came to 2 bases and at J to 6 bases, leaving 11 bases not matched to a gene. Germline CDR1 MNHEY, CDR2 SMNVEV (reference sequence). As processed by the authors: Amplification with reference gene primers provided the estimates of nucleated cell counts. Produced via immunoSEQ multiplex PCR; TCRdb's table is partial and in-frame only. That table gives V, J and clone size, and the DNA gave D and trimming. The repertoire has around 250,000 clones, approximately 82% of them found once; the top ten carry less than 3.5%. The receptor comes from a woman younger than 30 with acute or convalescent COVID-19. The V and J genes are TRBV27 and TRBJ2-1; 9 bases match TRBD2. Sequenced material: peripheral blood. CDR3 sequence (DNA): TGTGCCAGCAGTTTAAGTTTTGCGGGAGGGAGGGTCAATGAGCAGTTCTTC. Translated, it gives CASSLSFAGGRVNEQFF.